This T cell receptor beta chain was identified in a study of T cells expressing NK-cell markers. Reanalyzing the 5' RACE reads, TCRdb keeps one entry per CDR3 protein, without DNA. This sample's table reports 200,000 to 300,000 distinct CDR3 sequences. The CDR3 has 14 residues. The rearrangement joins TRBV12-3 or TRBV12-4 to TRBJ1-6. Sequencing was done on a sample of blood T cells: a sorted CD56 or NKG2C T cell subset, CD4+ or CD8+ T cells, or bulk PBMC T cells (not recorded which). This clonotype originated in a young man in good health. CDR3 sequence reads: CASSLVAESSPLHF.